One TCR beta chain is described in this entry. What this receptor recognizes is not known. Base quality data are lacking; no much larger clone is found one base away. The library was produced with the immunoSEQ multiplex PCR assay. For the multiplex PCR, a mixture combining 60 forward primers for TCR Vbeta segments and 13 reverse primers for TCR Jbeta segments was used. Amplification of the CDR3 region of rearranged TCR beta genes was performed with a multiplex PCR assay on genomic DNA. On the Illumina HiSeq System, the amplified TCR beta libraries were sequenced as 87-base-pair reads. Per the original workflow: In a later analysis, tens of millions of unique TCR beta chains were counted across the roughly 670 repertoires, and roughly 11 million of these chains were shared by at least two donors. Raw reads were error-corrected and collapsed into unique sequences with a nearest-neighbor algorithm that merged closely related sequences to remove PCR and sequencing errors. V, D and J gene segments were assigned by aligning CDR3 sequences to IMGT reference sequences. For a sequence to be retained, a match of at least six nucleotides to both a V gene segment and a J gene segment was required. A rearrangement was called productive if the CDR3 had no stop codons and remained in frame with V and J, and every other rearrangement was called non-productive. Following IMGT convention, CDR3 was defined as the stretch from the second conserved V-encoded cysteine to the conserved J-encoded phenylalanine. The earlier analysis of fewer than 750 of the donors excluded sequences that lacked an unambiguous match to a single V gene segment. An earlier analysis of fewer than 750 of the donors classified V segments as functional when productive rearrangements were above 56.7% and as segregating when the standard deviation between donors was above 5%. A statistical classification framework was built to diagnose cytomegalovirus status from the catalog of TCR beta chain sequences. In a later analysis, V and J genes were assigned by comparing TCR nucleotide sequences against IMGT/GENE-DB human TR gene sequences. Using the TCRdist pipeline, a later analysis assigned CDR3 sequences along with most-parsimonious VDJ recombination scenarios. In a later analysis, each TCR beta chain was defined by its CDR3 amino acid sequence together with its V-gene family, and reads lacking a unique V-gene family were excluded. To address suspected cross-contamination and a sequencing artifact, a later analysis removed several hundred highly shared, low-generation-probability nucleotide sequences. In a later analysis, a clonal expansion index for each public chain was calculated from normalized within-repertoire ranks of inferred template counts. A later analysis computed generation probabilities with a VDJ recombination model fitted to out-of-frame rearrangements, and checked the results against IGoR. A later analysis scored TCR-TCR, TCR-HLA and TCR-CMV co-occurrence with hypergeometric tests, applying a repertoire-size bias correction to TCR pairs. False discovery rates were estimated in a later analysis by permuting HLA or CMV assignments 20 times. In a later analysis, co-occurring TCRs were grouped using DBSCAN, with TCRdist sequence similarity added in when clustering inside HLA-allele-positive subsets. Repertoires with fewer than 30,000 or more than 120,000 public chains were left out of co-occurrence clustering, as were several repertoires with anomalous nucleotide sharing. In TCRdb, the immuneACCESS table is reduced to in-frame sequences with V and J assigned. These tables do not hold every clone; where another copy was compared, an unresolved V gene accounts for under half, and the others remain unexplained. The V and J calls and clone size were taken over from that table, and D and trimming were inferred from the DNA. The sample includes about 160,000 clones, with approximately 81% observed a single time. 1.5% to 2.5% of the sample comes from the top ten.

The cohort consisted of fewer than 700 healthy bone marrow donors. At the time of sampling, every cohort member was nominally healthy, though immune exposures that went unrecorded were likely present. The donor was CMV seronegative and belonged to the group of 350 to 400 seronegative cohort members. A peripheral blood sample was collected from each donor, and TCR beta sequencing was performed on peripheral blood mononuclear cells. Genomic DNA extraction from the blood cell samples was performed with the Qiagen DNeasy Blood Extraction Kit. This sample is drawn from a study of cytomegalovirus exposure and HLA in healthy donors (dated by TCRdb to about 2017). Background for the entire study: An earlier analysis of about 560 of the donors reported 276 Gb of sequence data and 117 million unique TCR beta sequences obtained from about 180 million T cells. An early release covering over 500 HLA-typed donors comprised 300 to 350 gigabases of sequencing data and roughly 85 million unique TCR sequences. The genetic ancestry cluster associated with self-reported Caucasian donors included about 81% of the 398 genotyped donors. The study aimed to test whether cataloging public T cell receptors could reveal signatures of past pathogen exposure. The T cell repertoires of 666 subjects were profiled by immunosequencing and related to cytomegalovirus serostatus. Besides the first cohort of under 700 subjects, a separate validation cohort made up of 120 different subjects was used. High-throughput TCR immunosequencing, statistical association of individual TCRs with disease status, and machine learning were combined to predict cytomegalovirus infection status. A later analysis re-analyzed previously published TCR beta repertoires from several hundred donors and added high-resolution HLA genotyping to study TCR occurrence patterns. In the later analysis, no new phenotypic data were used to find candidate immune exposures; instead, reliance was placed on TCR beta sequences and their occurrence across donors. In an earlier analysis of 587 of the donors, high-throughput TCR beta sequencing was used to judge whether each TCR beta V gene segment behaved as functional or pseudogenic. Alongside the repertoire data, information on donor age, sex, ethnicity and CMV serostatus was compiled. In a later genetic analysis, genome-wide SNP genotypes for about 55% of the roughly 670 donors were used, and that subset was treated as a discovery cohort. All discovery cohort repertoires had been generated on a single sequencing platform. HLA typing covered class I and class II loci at four-digit resolution. The number of typed donors differed by locus: about 620-640 for A, B, C, DRB1 and DQB1; approximately 530 for DQA1; 600 to 610 for DPA1; and 400 to 480 for DPB1. Because of strong linkage in the cohort, roughly five DR-DQ haplotypes were treated as single units for association and clustering. Among 300 to 500 genotyped donors of the cohort, an average of approximately 240,000 unique TCR beta nucleotide sequences was sequenced per donor, of which about 19% were non-productive. Study-wide findings and limitations: Only TCR beta chains were sequenced in this cohort, and the absence of alpha or paired-chain data limited detectable features. Presence/absence analyses assumed roughly uniform sequencing depth across donors, an assumption that may not hold. A few of the identified cytomegalovirus-associated TCR beta chains were confirmed in vitro to be specific for cytomegalovirus antigens. Because counts were too low, about 18 rarely observed V segments, including chromosome 9 orphons, were excluded from the earlier analysis of 587 of the donors. A further reported finding was that TCR beta sequences accurately predicted the HLA-A and HLA-B alleles for most subjects in the first cohort. At a false discovery rate of 0.05, a later analysis linked roughly 17,000 TCR beta sequences to specific HLA alleles. The study listed 150 to 200 TCR beta chains as associated with cytomegalovirus. According to a later genetic analysis, donors in an Asian-associated ancestry cluster had fewer N-insertions in productive TCRs than the approximately 700-donor mean. When HLA alleles, especially DR and DQ, strongly co-occurred, TCR associations were difficult to assign to individual alleles. The authors suggested that the approach could potentially be generalized to other disease states and immunological phenotypes. Immune exposure information for the cohort was limited to CMV serostatus. In a later genetic analysis, a missense DCLRE1C variant was associated with V-gene and J-gene trimming of TCR beta chains, and the association was replicated in an independent cohort. In a later analysis, HLA-associated TCR beta chains showed more clonal expansion and lower generation probabilities than non-associated chains that were equally common. In a later analysis, several top co-occurrence clusters were reported to appear linked to parvovirus B19, influenza, CMV and Epstein-Barr virus. While some public TCRs were present in many individuals, most TCR sequences turned up only very rarely across donors. Because HLA typing was unavailable for some donors at each locus, only the typed subset was used in association tests. A cluster of highly shared sequence variants was judged likely to be a technical artifact of the sequencing pipeline. Correlated functional status among segregating V segments might be attributable to linkage disequilibrium, but an unknown experimental factor could not be ruled out. In both the original and validation cohorts, the classifier was reported to diagnose cytomegalovirus status with high specificity and sensitivity. A later analysis found that TCR association rates varied across HLA loci, with DRB1 alleles showing the most associated TCRs and HLA-C alleles the fewest. Most CMV-associated TCR beta chains appeared to be HLA-restricted in a later analysis, and the HLA associations seemed to be driven largely by CMV exposure. In an earlier analysis of some 540 of the donors, most TCR beta V segments appeared in productive rearrangements about 87% or about 30% of the time, broadly matching IMGT annotations.

Specimen: PBMCs. The TCR sequence derives from a man between 18 and 29 years old in good health and CMV-seronegative.

For the CDR3, the sequence is CATIGREGSQTQYF. The nucleotides read TGTGCCACCATCGGGAGAGAGGGGTCACAGACCCAGTACTTC. The chain joins TRBV15 to TRBJ2-5; TRBD2 is a weak D gene call, 6 bases matching. CDR1 and CDR2 are drawn from the germline V gene (reference sequence): LNHNV, YYDKDF. Taken from cysteine to phenylalanine, the CDR3 has 14 residues. The kept DNA is CDR3 alone, 42 bases in frame from the first base. V and J are truncated by 7 bases and 6 bases respectively, leaving an intervening sequence of 18 bases.